Included here is one T cell receptor beta chain sequence, with context. The antigen remains unidentified. It was the roughly 130-subject validation cohort, separate from the roughly 700-subject first cohort, to which the donors belonged. The sample belongs to a study of cytomegalovirus exposure and HLA in healthy donors. The wider study: Per a later analysis, the 666 first-cohort and some 130 validation repertoires shared one platform. Study findings and constraints: A few CMV-associated chains were confirmed in vitro to be specific for CMV antigens.

Sequencing was performed with immunoSEQ multiplex PCR; in TCRdb, only in-frame clones are kept and a portion is missing. The table lists about 71,000 clones, about 94% of them singletons. J lost 4 bases, V lost 0 bases, and 5 bases had no gene match. The V gene's germline CDR1 is SGHAT and CDR2 FQNNGV. The CDR3 length is 16 residues. The chain carries TRBV11-2 and TRBJ2-5; TRBD2 agrees at 10 bases. The clonotype originates from a woman aged 18-29 years in good health and CMV-seronegative. The sequenced sample consisted of PBMCs. The CDR3 region is CASSLDQREGRETQYF. DNA of the CDR3: TGTGCCAGCAGCTTAGATCAGCGGGAGGGGCGAGAGACCCAGTACTTC.